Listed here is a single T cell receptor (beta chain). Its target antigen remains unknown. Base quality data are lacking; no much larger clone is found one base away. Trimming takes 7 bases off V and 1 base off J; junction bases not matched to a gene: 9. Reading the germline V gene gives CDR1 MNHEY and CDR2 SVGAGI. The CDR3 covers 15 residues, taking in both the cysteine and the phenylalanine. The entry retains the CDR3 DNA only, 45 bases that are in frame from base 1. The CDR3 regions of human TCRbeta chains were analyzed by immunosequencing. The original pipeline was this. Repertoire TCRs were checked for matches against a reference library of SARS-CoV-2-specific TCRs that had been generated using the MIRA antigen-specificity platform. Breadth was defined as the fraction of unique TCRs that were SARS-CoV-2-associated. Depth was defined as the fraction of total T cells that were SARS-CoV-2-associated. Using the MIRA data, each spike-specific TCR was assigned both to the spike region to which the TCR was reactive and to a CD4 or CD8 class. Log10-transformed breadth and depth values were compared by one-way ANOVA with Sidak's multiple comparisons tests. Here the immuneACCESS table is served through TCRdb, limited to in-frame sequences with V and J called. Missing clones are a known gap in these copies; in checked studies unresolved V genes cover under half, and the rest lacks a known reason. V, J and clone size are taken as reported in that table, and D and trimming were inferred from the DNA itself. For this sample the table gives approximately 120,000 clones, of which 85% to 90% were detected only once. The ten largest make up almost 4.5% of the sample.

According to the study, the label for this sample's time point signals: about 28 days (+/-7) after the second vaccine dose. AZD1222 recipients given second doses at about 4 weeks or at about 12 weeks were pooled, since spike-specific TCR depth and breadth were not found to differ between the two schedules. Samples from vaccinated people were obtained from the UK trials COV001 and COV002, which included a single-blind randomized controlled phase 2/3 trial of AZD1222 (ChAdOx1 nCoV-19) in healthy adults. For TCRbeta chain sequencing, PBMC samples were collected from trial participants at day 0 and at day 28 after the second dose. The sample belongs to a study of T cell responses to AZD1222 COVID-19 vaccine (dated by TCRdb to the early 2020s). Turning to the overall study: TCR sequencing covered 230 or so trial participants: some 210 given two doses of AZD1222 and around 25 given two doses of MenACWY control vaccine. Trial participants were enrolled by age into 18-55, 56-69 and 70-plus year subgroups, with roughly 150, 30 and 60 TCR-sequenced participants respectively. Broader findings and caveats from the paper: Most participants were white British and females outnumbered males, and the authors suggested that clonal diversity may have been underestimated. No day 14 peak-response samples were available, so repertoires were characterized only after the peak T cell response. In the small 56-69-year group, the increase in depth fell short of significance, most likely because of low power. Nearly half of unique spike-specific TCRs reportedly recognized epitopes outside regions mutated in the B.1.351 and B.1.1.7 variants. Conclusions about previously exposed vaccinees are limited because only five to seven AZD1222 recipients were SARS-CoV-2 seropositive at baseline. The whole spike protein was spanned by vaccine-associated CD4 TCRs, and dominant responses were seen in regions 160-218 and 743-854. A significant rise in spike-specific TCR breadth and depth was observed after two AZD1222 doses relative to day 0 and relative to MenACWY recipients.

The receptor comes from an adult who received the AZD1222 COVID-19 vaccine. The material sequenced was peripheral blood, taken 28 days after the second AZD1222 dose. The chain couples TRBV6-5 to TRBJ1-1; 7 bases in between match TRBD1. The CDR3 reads CASIQPGTANTEAFF. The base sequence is TGTGCCAGCATTCAGCCCGGGACAGCGAACACTGAAGCTTTCTTT.